Listed below are T cell receptor beta chains from one sample, sequenced in a study of blood T cell repertoires in COVID-19. Using immunoSEQ multiplex PCR, the repertoire was profiled, and TCRdb retains in-frame clones only, with some absent. Of over 120,000 clones detected, around 87% appear once; the ten largest clones hold around 8.3%. The source material was peripheral blood. Every receptor here comes from a woman aged 50 to 60 with active or convalescent COVID-19. Both conserved end residues are part of each CDR3. The D gene is left open where the match is weak. The listing skips clone size in some rows; elsewhere it reads once, few, many or a size class.

length: 13
D: .
size: .
J: TRBJ1-2
V: TRBV7-8
DNA: TGTGCCAGCAGCCTAGGGGACTCCTATGGCTACACCTTC
CDR3: CASSLGDSYGYTF

length: 15
D: .
size: many
J: TRBJ1-5
V: TRBV6-2/TRBV6-3
DNA: TGTGCCAGCAGCCCTACAGGATTCGGCAATCAGCCCCAGCATTTT
CDR3: CASSPTGFGNQPQHF

length: 14
D: .
size: .
J: TRBJ1-2
V: TRBV6-6
DNA: TGTGCCAGCAGTTACTCCGAGGGAAACTATGGCTACACCTTC
CDR3: CASSYSEGNYGYTF

length: 12
D: TRBD1
size: .
J: TRBJ1-1
V: TRBV6-6
DNA: TGTGCCAGCAGCCCAGGGGGCTCTGAAGCTTTCTTT
CDR3: CASSPGGSEAFF

length: 14
D: TRBD2
size: .
J: TRBJ2-1
V: TRBV28
DNA: TGTGCCAGCAGCCCAGCGGGAGCCTACAATGAGCAGTTCTTC
CDR3: CASSPAGAYNEQFF

length: 15
D: .
size: .
J: TRBJ1-6
V: TRBV3-1/TRBV3-2
DNA: TGTGCCAGCAGCCAAAGGCAGTTGAGGGATTCACCCCTCCACTTT
CDR3: CASSQRQLRDSPLHF

length: 15
D: .
size: .
J: TRBJ1-1
V: TRBV13
DNA: TGTGCCAGCAGCTTAGAGGGCAGGGATGGCTCTGAAGCTTTCTTT
CDR3: CASSLEGRDGSEAFF

length: 14
D: TRBD1
size: .
J: TRBJ1-1
V: TRBV9
DNA: TGTGCCAGCAGCGTCGGACAGGCGAACACTGAAGCTTTCTTT
CDR3: CASSVGQANTEAFF

length: 14
D: .
size: .
J: TRBJ1-1
V: TRBV28
DNA: TGTGCCAGCAGACCGGACAGATTGAACACTGAAGCTTTCTTT
CDR3: CASRPDRLNTEAFF

length: 18
D: .
size: .
J: TRBJ1-1
V: TRBV14
DNA: TGTGCCAGCAGCCAATATTTGTCCGCCCGGGACTCTGGCGCTGAAGCTTTCTTT
CDR3: CASSQYLSARDSGAEAFF

length: 14
D: TRBD2
size: once
J: TRBJ2-1
V: TRBV19
DNA: TGTGCCAGTCAGCCCCGCGGGGGGCACAATGAGCAGTTCTTC
CDR3: CASQPRGGHNEQFF

length: 15
D: .
size: once
J: TRBJ1-2
V: TRBV19
DNA: TGTGCCAGTAGTAAGGACAACCCAAGGAACTATGGCTACACCTTC
CDR3: CASSKDNPRNYGYTF

length: 14
D: TRBD1
size: .
J: TRBJ2-1
V: TRBV7-3
DNA: TGTGCCAGCAGCCAGACAGGGGGCTACAATGAGCAGTTCTTC
CDR3: CASSQTGGYNEQFF

length: 11
D: .
size: .
J: TRBJ2-1
V: TRBV18
DNA: TGTGCCAGCTCACCGGGGACAGAGCAGTTCTTC
CDR3: CASSPGTEQFF

length: 14
D: TRBD1
size: .
J: TRBJ1-2
V: TRBV9
DNA: TGTGCCAGCAGCATCTCGACAGGGGGCTATGGCTACACCTTC
CDR3: CASSISTGGYGYTF

length: 16
D: TRBD2
size: .
J: TRBJ2-1
V: TRBV6-2/TRBV6-3
DNA: TGTGCCAGCAGTTACTCTATCGGACTAGCGGGCAATGAGCAGTTCTTC
CDR3: CASSYSIGLAGNEQFF

length: 15
D: TRBD2
size: .
J: TRBJ2-1
V: TRBV7-2
DNA: TGTGCCAGCAGCTTAGAACTAGCGGGGGGGAATGAGCAGTTCTTC
CDR3: CASSLELAGGNEQFF

length: 16
D: .
size: few
J: TRBJ1-2
V: TRBV28
DNA: TGTGCCAGCAGTTTGTCAGGCCCCCTTACTAACTATGGCTACACCTTC
CDR3: CASSLSGPLTNYGYTF

length: 14
D: TRBD2
size: .
J: TRBJ2-7
V: TRBV28
DNA: TGTGCCAGCAGTTTATCGGGGGGAGGGGACGAGCAGTACTTC
CDR3: CASSLSGGGDEQYF

length: 16
D: TRBD1
size: .
J: TRBJ1-3
V: TRBV6-6
DNA: TGTGCCAGCAGCCGATCAACAGGGGAAGGTGGAAACACCATATATTTT
CDR3: CASSRSTGEGGNTIYF

length: 12
D: TRBD2
size: .
J: TRBJ2-5
V: TRBV7-2
DNA: TGTGCCAGCAGCTGGGAGCGGGGAGCGCCGCACTTC
CDR3: CASSWERGAPHF

length: 15
D: TRBD2
size: .
J: TRBJ2-6
V: TRBV3-1/TRBV3-2
DNA: TGTGCCAGCAGCCCCGGGGGGGCGGGGGCCAACGTCCTGACTTTC
CDR3: CASSPGGAGANVLTF

length: 12
D: TRBD1
size: few
J: TRBJ1-4
V: TRBV10-3
DNA: TGTGCCACCAGGGGACAGTCTGAAAAACTGTTTTTT
CDR3: CATRGQSEKLFF

length: 16
D: .
size: .
J: TRBJ2-1
V: TRBV5-1
DNA: TGCGCCAGCAGCTTGCTGGGCCAGTCGGCCGACAATGAGCAGTTCTTC
CDR3: CASSLLGQSADNEQFF

length: 13
D: .
size: .
J: TRBJ1-1
V: TRBV5-4
DNA: TGTGCCAGCAGCCGCGATCCGAACACTGAAGCTTTCTTT
CDR3: CASSRDPNTEAFF

length: 14
D: .
size: .
J: TRBJ2-7
V: TRBV28
DNA: TGTGCCAGCAGTATCCACAGGAGCTCCTACGAGCAGTACTTC
CDR3: CASSIHRSSYEQYF

length: 16
D: TRBD1
size: .
J: TRBJ2-7
V: TRBV9
DNA: TGTGCCAGCAGCGTAGAGCTGACAGGGGATCTCGACGAGCAGTACTTC
CDR3: CASSVELTGDLDEQYF

length: 15
D: TRBD1
size: .
J: TRBJ1-5
V: TRBV6-2/TRBV6-3
DNA: TGTGCCAGCAGTTACGGGGACAGGAGAGGTCAGCCCCAGCATTTT
CDR3: CASSYGDRRGQPQHF

length: 15
D: .
size: once
J: TRBJ1-1
V: TRBV11-1
DNA: TGTGCCAGCCAACAGAGGGGGATGGGGAACACTGAAGCTTTCTTT
CDR3: CASQQRGMGNTEAFF

length: 13
D: .
size: .
J: TRBJ1-5
V: TRBV7-9
DNA: TGTGCCAGCACCTTGGGGGCCTATCAGCCCCAGCATTTT
CDR3: CASTLGAYQPQHF

length: 14
D: .
size: .
J: TRBJ2-1
V: TRBV7-3
DNA: TGTGCCAGCAGCTTAAGCGGCTCCTACAATGAGCAGTTCTTC
CDR3: CASSLSGSYNEQFF

length: 13
D: TRBD2
size: .
J: TRBJ2-7
V: TRBV29-1
DNA: TGCAGCGTTGAAGTACTAGCGGGTTCCGAGCAGTACTTC
CDR3: CSVEVLAGSEQYF

length: 16
D: TRBD1
size: .
J: TRBJ1-6
V: TRBV6-6
DNA: TGTGCCAGCAGTTACTCGACAGGGACCTATAATTCACCCCTCCACTTT
CDR3: CASSYSTGTYNSPLHF

length: 15
D: TRBD1
size: .
J: TRBJ1-5
V: TRBV7-2
DNA: TGTGCCAGCAGCTTAGATGGCAGGGGGCACCAGCCCCAGCATTTT
CDR3: CASSLDGRGHQPQHF

length: 14
D: .
size: few
J: TRBJ1-2
V: TRBV6-2/TRBV6-3
DNA: TGTGCCAGCAGTTACTATACCTGGGACAACGGCTACACCTTC
CDR3: CASSYYTWDNGYTF

length: 12
D: .
size: .
J: TRBJ1-6
V: TRBV6-5
DNA: TGTGTCACACAGGGCGATAATTCACCCCTCCACTTT
CDR3: CVTQGDNSPLHF

length: 15
D: TRBD2
size: .
J: TRBJ2-1
V: TRBV11-3
DNA: TGTGCCAGCAGCTTAGGGCGGGGGGTCAACAATGAGCAGTTCTTC
CDR3: CASSLGRGVNNEQFF

length: 15
D: .
size: .
J: TRBJ2-1
V: TRBV7-2
DNA: TGTGCCAGCAGCTCCGTAGGGGGGGGATCTGGTGAGCAGTTCTTC
CDR3: CASSSVGGGSGEQFF

length: 12
D: TRBD1
size: .
J: TRBJ1-4
V: TRBV7-9
DNA: TGTGCCAGCAGCCCACAGGGGGAAAAACTGTTTTTT
CDR3: CASSPQGEKLFF

length: 17
D: TRBD1
size: .
J: TRBJ1-1
V: TRBV27
DNA: TGTGCCAGCAGTTTACCTTACTCCGGACAGGGCCCCACTGAAGCTTTCTTT
CDR3: CASSLPYSGQGPTEAFF

length: 16
D: .
size: .
J: TRBJ1-2
V: TRBV6-6
DNA: TGTGCCAGCAGCCCCTCGTCCGGACAGTCATACCTTGGCTACACCTTC
CDR3: CASSPSSGQSYLGYTF

length: 13
D: .
size: .
J: TRBJ1-2
V: TRBV9
DNA: TGTGCCAGCAGCGTAGGACAGGACTATGGCTACACCTTC
CDR3: CASSVGQDYGYTF